A single sample is the source of the 13 T cell receptor beta chains below, sequenced in a study of CXCR3-negative and CXCR3-positive naive CD8 T cells. Study-wide findings and caveats: TRB CDR3s of CXCR3-positive naive cells were more hydrophobic than those of CXCR3-negative naive cells.

With UMI labels, 5' RACE was used to prepare the TRB cDNA libraries. Each CDR3 protein gets one entry in TCRdb, which reprocessed the 5' RACE reads and gives no DNA. The sample holds under 75,000 distinct CDR3 sequences. These receptors are not linked to any known antigen. The sample taken for sequencing was naive CXCR3+ CD8+ T cells from blood. As for subset: CD45RO-CCR7+CD27+CD95- naive CD8+ T cells expressing CXCR3 (TNR3+). These receptors all come from a human donor in good health. Some clones in this sample may be carry-over from other donors' samples.

The gene calls are TRBV12-5 and TRBJ2-1; TCRdb calls TRBD2, which cannot be checked without DNA. Germline-derived CDR1 and CDR2 are LGHNT and FRNRAP. This CDR3 has 17 residues. CDR3 in amino acids: CASGQSSGLAVYNEQFF.

The J gene is TRBJ2-3, the V gene TRBV29-1; with no DNA, the TCRdb D assignment of TRBD2 cannot be verified. Germline CDR1 reads SQVTM; CDR2 reads ANQGSEA. This CDR3 region has 15 residues. The chain's CDR3 is CSVGGGGAGTDTQYF.

V and J are TRBV13 and TRBJ1-2; TCRdb's D gene call, TRBD1, goes unchecked for lack of DNA. This CDR3 spans 13 amino acids. Germline values: CDR1 PRHDT, CDR2 FYEKMQ (reference sequence). CDR3 loop: CASSVGQGPGYTF.

This sequence joins TRBV4-3 and TRBJ1-6; no DNA is available, so the TRBD1 call from TCRdb remains unchecked. In germline, CDR1 is LGHNA, CDR2 YSLEER. The CDR3 consists of 15 residues. CDR3: CASSPNIGGGSPLHF.

The chain links TRBV7-9 to TRBJ2-1. The CDR3 extends over 11 amino acids. Germline V gene sequence: CDR1 SEHNR, CDR2 FQNEAQ (reference sequence). The CDR3 sequence is CASSSSNEQFF.

The V call is TRBV7-2, the J call TRBJ1-4; TCRdb's D call, TRBD1, is unchecked because there is no DNA. Germline V gives CDR1 SGHTA, CDR2 FQGNSA. The CDR3 is 15 residues long. CDR3 amino acids: CASSSYRQGDEKLFF.

This CDR3 is CASSLLSGAGYTF. The V gene is TRBV7-2, the J gene TRBJ1-2. CDR1 and CDR2 (germline): SGHTA, FQGNSA. The CDR3 has 13 residues.

The chain employs TRBV9 and TRBJ2-1; checking the TCRdb D call of TRBD1 is not possible without DNA. Germline V gene sequence: CDR1 SGDLS, CDR2 YYNGEE. The CDR3 is 21 amino acids. CDR3 amino acids: CASSAVGQGLGGGSSYNEQFF.

This chain joins TRBV29-1 and TRBJ1-2; checking the TCRdb D call of TRBD1 is not possible without DNA. Germline V gene sequence: CDR1 SQVTM, CDR2 ANQGSEA. The CDR3 has 12 residues. CDR3 sequence reads: CSVSTGNYGYTF.

The chain joins TRBV7-9 to TRBJ1-5; TCRdb lists TRBD1, though no DNA is available to test this call. From germline, CDR1 is SEHNR and CDR2 FQNEAQ (reference sequence). The CDR3 is 15 residues long. The CDR3 spells CASSLGGQPNQPQHF.

The chain employs TRBV6-4 and TRBJ2-1; TCRdb proposes TRBD1, but this gene call is untestable without DNA. The CDR3 has 16 amino acids. Germline V gives CDR1 MRHNA, CDR2 SNTAGT. The CDR3 loop is CASSDWGTGGYNEQFF.

The CDR3 spells CASRTSYYGYTF. The chain couples TRBV12-3 or TRBV12-4 to TRBJ1-2. CDR3 length: 12 amino acids.

This chain uses TRBV12-3 or TRBV12-4 with TRBJ2-3; TCRdb lists TRBD1, though no DNA is available to test this call. CDR3 length: 13 residues. This chain's CDR3 is CASSFRPRDTQYF.